This entry is about one TCR beta chain. Profiled with immunoSEQ multiplex PCR; TCRdb holds only in-frame clones, not every one. The data contain roughly 250,000 clones, 70% of them singletons. The sample originates from a study of cytotoxic CD8 clonotypes in ibrutinib-treated CLL. The CDR3 is 15 residues long. Germline CDR1 and CDR2: SGHRS and YFSETQ. The V gene end was trimmed by 4 bases and the J gene end by 0 bases; junction bases not matched to a gene: 3. The rearrangement joins TRBV5-1 to TRBJ1-5, with TRBD1 matching 8 bases. The sample consisted of PBMCs, taken after 24 months of ibrutinib treatment. The sequence was obtained from a human donor with chronic lymphocytic leukemia. The CDR3 DNA is TGCGCCAGCAGCACGACAGGGGATAGCAATCAGCCCCAGCATTTT. It codes for CASSTTGDSNQPQHF.